The entry below gives a single TCR beta chain sequence along with its context. No antigen is known for it. This entry is derived from a study of cytomegalovirus exposure and HLA in healthy donors. In the study overall: Drawn from HLA-typed donors, some 80 million unique TCRs were held in an early data release. Overall study results and limits: Most TCRs appeared rarely, but some public TCRs recurred in many donors. A later analysis found most CMV-associated TCR beta chains apparently HLA-restricted.

The CDR3 sequence is 13 residues long. Germline lookup yields CDR1 SNHLY and CDR2 FYNNEI. V was pared by 6 bases and J by 7 bases, with 13 bases between. It was with 60 Vbeta and 13 Jbeta primers that the PCR ran. Measured with immunoSEQ multiplex PCR; TCRdb has only the in-frame clones, and not every one. The profile covers about 130,000 clones, with 79% appearing a single time and about 1.1% taken by the ten largest. The chain combines TRBV2 with TRBJ2-1, with D possibly being TRBD2 (7 bases). The receptor's source is a male donor in good health and CMV-seronegative. The sample comprised PBMCs. The CDR3 DNA follows: TGTGCCAGCAGACGGGGGGCAGGGAATGAGCAGTTCTTC. Encoded protein: CASRRGAGNEQFF. Full variable domain (rest looked up from reference TRBV2 and TRBJ2-1): EPEVTQTPSHQVTQMGQEVILRCVPISNHLYFYWYRQILGQKVEFLVSFYNNEISEKSEIFDDQFSVERPDGSNFTLKIRSTKLEDSAMYFCASRRGAGNEQFFGPGTRLTVL.